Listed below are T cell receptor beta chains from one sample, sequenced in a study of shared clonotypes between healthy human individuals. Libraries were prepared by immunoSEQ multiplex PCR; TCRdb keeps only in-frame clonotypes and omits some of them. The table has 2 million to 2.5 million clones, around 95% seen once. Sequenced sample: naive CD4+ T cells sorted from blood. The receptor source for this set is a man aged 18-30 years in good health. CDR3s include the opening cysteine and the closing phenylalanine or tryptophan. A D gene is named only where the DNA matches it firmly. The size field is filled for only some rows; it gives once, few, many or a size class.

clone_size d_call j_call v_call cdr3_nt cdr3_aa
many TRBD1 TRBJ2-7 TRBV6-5 TGTGCCAGCAGTTATTCCGGGACAGACTTCTACGAGCAGTACTTC CASSYSGTDFYEQYF
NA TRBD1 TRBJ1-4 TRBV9 TGTGCCAGCAGCGTAGATCTATCAGGGGACAGGGGTGAAAAACTGTTTTTT CASSVDLSGDRGEKLFF
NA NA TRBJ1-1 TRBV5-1 TGCGCCAGCAGCTTCGAGGGGCCGAACACTGAAGCTTTCTTT CASSFEGPNTEAFF
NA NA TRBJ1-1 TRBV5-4 TGTGCCAGCAGCTTGGATTCTTTTAGCACTGAAGCTTTCTTT CASSLDSFSTEAFF
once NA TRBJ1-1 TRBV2 TGTGCCTCACAGACTCAGACCTCTGAAGCTTTCTTT CASQTQTSEAFF
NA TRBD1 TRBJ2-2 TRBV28 TGTGCCAGCAGCACGGGACAGGGTAACACCGGGGAGCTGTTTTTT CASSTGQGNTGELFF
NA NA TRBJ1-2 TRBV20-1 TGCAGTGCTACCGACAGCCCTGGCTACACCTTC CSATDSPGYTF
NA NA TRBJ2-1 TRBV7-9 TGTGCCAGCAGCACGCAGTACAATGAGCAGTTCTTC CASSTQYNEQFF
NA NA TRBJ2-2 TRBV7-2 TGTGCCAGCAGCCGACCGGACACGGCCGGGGAGCTGTTTTTT CASSRPDTAGELFF
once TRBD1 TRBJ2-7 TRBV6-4 TGTGCCAGCAGCGACGACAGGGGGATAAGCTACGAGCAGTACTTC CASSDDRGISYEQYF
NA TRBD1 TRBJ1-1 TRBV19 TGTGCCAGTAGGGGGACAGCACCGAAACTCGCTGAAGCTTTCTTT CASRGTAPKLAEAFF
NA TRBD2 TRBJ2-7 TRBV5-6 TGTGCCAGCAGCTCCTGGACTAGCGGGAGAGGCGAGCAGTACTTC CASSSWTSGRGEQYF
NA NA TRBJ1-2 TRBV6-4 TGTGCCAGCAGCCCGGGAGGGGGGAATTTCTATGGCTACACCTTC CASSPGGGNFYGYTF
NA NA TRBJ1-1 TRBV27 TGTGCCAGCAGAGCAAAGGCCAGCATGAACACTGAAGCTTTCTTT CASRAKASMNTEAFF
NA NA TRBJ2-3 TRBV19 TGTGCCAGTAGTAGACCGACTAGCACAGATACGCAGTATTTT CASSRPTSTDTQYF
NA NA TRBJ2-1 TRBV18 TGTGCCAGCTCACCTTCGCAGGGAAACAATGAGCAGTTCTTC CASSPSQGNNEQFF
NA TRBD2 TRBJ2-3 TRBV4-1 TGCGCCAGCAGCACCTCGGGCCAGCGGGGGGCCACAGATACGCAGTATTTT CASSTSGQRGATDTQYF
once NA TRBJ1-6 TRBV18 TGTGCCAGCTCACCAATACAGGGTGATTCACCCCTCCACTTT CASSPIQGDSPLHF
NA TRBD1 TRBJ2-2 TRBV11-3 TGTGCCAGCAGCTTAGGGACAGGGAGGACCGGGGAGCTGTTTTTT CASSLGTGRTGELFF
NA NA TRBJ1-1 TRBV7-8 TGTGCCAGCAGCTTAGATTCCACATACACTGAAGCTTTCTTT CASSLDSTYTEAFF
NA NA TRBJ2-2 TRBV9 TGTGCCAGCAGCGTAACGGAGCTCGGGGAGCTGTTTTTT CASSVTELGELFF
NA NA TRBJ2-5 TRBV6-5 TGTGCCAGCACCCCCGGAACTACAGGAGGGACCCAGTACTTC CASTPGTTGGTQYF
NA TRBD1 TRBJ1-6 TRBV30 TGTGCCTGGACCGGGACAGGGGATCCACCCCTCCACTTT CAWTGTGDPPLHF
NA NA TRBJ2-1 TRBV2 TGTGCCAGCAGGTACACCAGGGATCAGCAGTTCTTC CASRYTRDQQFF
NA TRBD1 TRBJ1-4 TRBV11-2 TGTGCCAGCAGCTTAGGCGACAGGGCGGCTAATGAAAAACTGTTTTTT CASSLGDRAANEKLFF
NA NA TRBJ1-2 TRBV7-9 TGTGCCAGCAGTCTCGGACAGCTATATGGCTACACCTTC CASSLGQLYGYTF
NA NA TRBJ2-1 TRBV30 TGTGCCTCACCCTTTAGCAATGAGCAGTTCTTC CASPFSNEQFF
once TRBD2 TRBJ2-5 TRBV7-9 TGTGCCAGCAGCTCCCCCTTTATTGGGGGGGGAGAGACCCAGTACTTC CASSSPFIGGGETQYF
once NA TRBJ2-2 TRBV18 TGTGCCAGCTCACCAGGCAGGGACACCGGGGAGCTGTTTTTT CASSPGRDTGELFF
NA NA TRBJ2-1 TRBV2 TGTGCCAGCACTCCAGGGCCCTACAATGAGCAGTTCTTC CASTPGPYNEQFF
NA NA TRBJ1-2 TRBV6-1 TGTGCCAGCAGTGAAAATCCCCAGGGAAAGATTAACTATGGCTACACCTTC CASSENPQGKINYGYTF
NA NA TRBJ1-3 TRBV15 TGTGCCACCAGCAGACAGGTTTTAAACACCATATATTTT CATSRQVLNTIYF
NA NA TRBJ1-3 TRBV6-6 TGTGCCAGCAGTTATATTGGCAGGGAAACTGCAAACACCATATATTTT CASSYIGRETANTIYF
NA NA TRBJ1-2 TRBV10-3 TGTGCCATCAGTGACAGGGCGACCTTCTATGGCTACACCTTC CAISDRATFYGYTF
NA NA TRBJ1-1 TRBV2 TGTGCCAGCAGTTCCTACGAGAACACTGAAGCTTTCTTT CASSSYENTEAFF
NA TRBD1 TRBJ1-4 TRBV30 TGTGCCTGGAGTGCAGGGGGGTTTAATGAAAAACTGTTTTTT CAWSAGGFNEKLFF
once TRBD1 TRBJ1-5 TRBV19 TGTGCCAGTAGTCCTCGACAGGGGGTCAATCAGCCCCAGCATTTT CASSPRQGVNQPQHF
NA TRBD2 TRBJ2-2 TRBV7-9 TGTGCCAGCAGCTTATCTGCGGGAGTGATTACCGGGGAGCTGTTTTTT CASSLSAGVITGELFF
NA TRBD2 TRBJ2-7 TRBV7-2 TGTGCCAGCAGGCCGACTAGCGGGGTCGGACTCTCCACCTACGAGCAGTACTTC CASRPTSGVGLSTYEQYF
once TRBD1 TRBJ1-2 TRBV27 TGTGCCAGCAGTTTAGGGACAGGGGGAAACTATGGCTACACCTTC CASSLGTGGNYGYTF
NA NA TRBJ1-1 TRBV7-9 TGTGCCAGCAGCTCTCGTAGCACTGAAGCTTTCTTT CASSSRSTEAFF
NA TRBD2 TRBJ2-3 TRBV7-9 TGTGCCAGCAGCCCGGGAGGTGATACGCAGTATTTT CASSPGGDTQYF
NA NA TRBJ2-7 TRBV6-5 TGTGCCAGCAGTTACCGAAGCATAGTCTCCTACGAGCAGTACTTC CASSYRSIVSYEQYF
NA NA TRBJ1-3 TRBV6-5 TGTGCCAGCGGAGGTGGGGTATTTGGAAACACCATATATTTT CASGGGVFGNTIYF
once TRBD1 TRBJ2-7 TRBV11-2 TGTGCCAGTACAGGGGGGAGCGACCTTTGGGGTGAGCAGTACTTC CASTGGSDLWGEQYF
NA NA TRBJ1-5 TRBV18 TGTGCCAGCTCACCACCGAGTTCAAGGGATCAGCCCCAGCATTTT CASSPPSSRDQPQHF
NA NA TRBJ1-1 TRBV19 TGTGCCCCCAGTAAGGGGACTGAAGCTTTCTTT CAPSKGTEAFF
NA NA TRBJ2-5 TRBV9 TGTGCCAGCAGCCCATACAGAACTGAAGAGACCCAGTACTTC CASSPYRTEETQYF
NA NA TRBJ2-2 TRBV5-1 TGCGCCAGCAGCTTGACAGACACCGGGGAGCTGTTTTTT CASSLTDTGELFF
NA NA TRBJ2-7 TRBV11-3 TGTGCCAGCAGCTTAGATTCGGACGAGCAGTACTTC CASSLDSDEQYF
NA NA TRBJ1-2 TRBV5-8 TGTGCCAGCAGCTTGATGGGGGGCGATGGCTACACCTTC CASSLMGGDGYTF
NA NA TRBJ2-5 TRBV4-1 TGCGCCAGCAGCCAAGATCGACAGAACCAAGAGACCCAGTACTTC CASSQDRQNQETQYF
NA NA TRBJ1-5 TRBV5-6 TGTGCCAGCAGCTTTGGACCCAATCAGCCCCAGCATTTT CASSFGPNQPQHF
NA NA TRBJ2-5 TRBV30 TGTGCCTGGAGTCCCCAGGTCGGGCCCCGGGAGACCCAGTACTTC CAWSPQVGPRETQYF
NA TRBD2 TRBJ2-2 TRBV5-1 TGCGCCAGCAGCTTGGGCCCCACTAGCGCGAACACCGGGGAGCTGTTTTTT CASSLGPTSANTGELFF